This entry features one TCR beta chain sequence. This specimen belongs to a study of blood T cell repertoires in COVID-19. Looking at the study overall: Acute and convalescent COVID-19 samples came from the United States, Italy and Spain. In each case, the material was cDNA or gDNA derived from T cells, B-cell-depleted T cells, or PBMCs.

Original data processing: Amplification from reference gene primers served as the basis for estimated nucleated cell counts. TCRdb's table, derived via immunoSEQ multiplex PCR, lists solely in-frame clones and lacks some. For V, J and clone size, that table is used; D and trimming come from the DNA. The sample consists of under 250,000 clones, 75% to 85% of them appearing once. Sequenced: peripheral blood. The clonotype originates from a human donor in a cohort sampled during active COVID-19.

The DNA of the CDR3 is TGTGCCAGCAGTTTAGGGGTTGGGGCTGGGGCCCTCCACTTT. Its translation: CASSLGVGAGALHF. This chain uses TRBV28 with TRBJ1-6; maybe TRBD1 (5 bases). Germline V gene sequence: CDR1 MDHEN, CDR2 SYDVKM. Trimming cost V 2 bases and J 14 bases, with 16 bases left between them. The CDR3 contains 14 residues.